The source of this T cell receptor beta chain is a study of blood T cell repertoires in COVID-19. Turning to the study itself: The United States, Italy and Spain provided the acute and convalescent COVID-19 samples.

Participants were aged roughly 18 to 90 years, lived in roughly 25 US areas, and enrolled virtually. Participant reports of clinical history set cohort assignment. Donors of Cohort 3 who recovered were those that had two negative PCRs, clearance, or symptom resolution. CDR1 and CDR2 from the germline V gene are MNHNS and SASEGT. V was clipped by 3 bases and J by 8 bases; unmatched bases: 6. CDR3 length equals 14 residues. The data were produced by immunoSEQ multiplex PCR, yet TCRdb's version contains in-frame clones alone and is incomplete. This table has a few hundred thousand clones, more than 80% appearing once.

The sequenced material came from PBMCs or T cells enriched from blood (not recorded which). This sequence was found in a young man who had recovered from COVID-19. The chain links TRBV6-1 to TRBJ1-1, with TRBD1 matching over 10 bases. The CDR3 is CASSETGGGTEAFF. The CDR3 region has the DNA TGTGCCAGCAGTGAGACAGGGGGCGGAACCGAAGCTTTCTTT.